This TCR beta chain was recorded in a study of human T cells and chemical hapten exposure. This clonotype has only a few counts. Its cognate antigen is unknown. Findings and limits, study-wide: Expanded TCRs created a significantly greater count of big CDR3 similarity clusters than controls did.

TCRdb called the RACE reads again in MiXCR, with one record for every CDR3 protein. The data contain over 100,000 distinct CDR3 sequences, 9.2% of them singletons. CDR1 is SGHVS, CDR2 FNYEAQ, per germline. V shed 0 bases and J shed 9 bases, with 18 bases lying between them. The CDR3 consists of 16 residues. Stated time point: patch test 2, 6 weeks after DPC sensitization. As for treatment: therapeutic diphenylcyclopropenone sensitization with weekly scalp DPC. The source was whole blood, collected in connection with sensitization to the hapten diphenylcyclopropenone (DPC). This receptor was obtained from a woman aged 40 to 49 with alopecia areata. Some clones in this sample may be carry-over from other donors' samples. The chain couples TRBV7-6 to TRBJ1-5; D call uncertain. In DNA form, the CDR3 reads TGTGCCAGCAGCTTAGCAAGCCCCATAATGAACCGGCCCCAGCATTTT. Encoded protein: CASSLASPIMNRPQHF.